The 8 T cell receptor beta chains below were found in one sample sequenced in a study of blood T cell repertoires in COVID-19. Using immunoSEQ multiplex PCR, the repertoire was profiled, and TCRdb retains in-frame clones only, with some absent. Among about 97,000 clones listed, approximately 90% were seen once. The sequenced sample was peripheral blood. The origin of the receptors is a human donor in a cohort sampled during active COVID-19.

This chain links TRBV19 with TRBJ1-5; TRBD1 aligns across 7 bases. Unmatched junction bases numbered 6, after V lost 7 bases and J lost 3 bases. The CDR3 runs to 14 residues. CDR1 and CDR2 (germline): LNHDA, SQIVND (reference sequence). The DNA for the CDR3 is TGTGCCAGTACGCGAGGGACAGTCAATCAGCCCCAGCATTTT. Protein product: CASTRGTVNQPQHF.

The chain carries TRBV30 and TRBJ2-7; D is ambiguous. V was pared by 0 bases and J by 6 bases, with 9 bases between. CDR3 length: 12 amino acids. Germline V gives CDR1 GTSNPN, CDR2 SVGIG (reference sequence). CDR3 region: CAWSVLSGEQYF. The CDR3, as DNA: TGTGCCTGGAGTGTACTCTCGGGCGAGCAGTACTTC. Looking up the rest from reference TRBV30 and TRBJ2-7 gives the full variable domain: SQTIHQWPATLVQPVGSPLSLECTVEGTSNPNLYWYRQAAGRGLQLLFYSVGIGQISSEVPQNLSASRPQDRQFILSSKKLLLSDSGFYLCAWSVLSGEQYFGPGTRLTVT.

This clone was recorded once. J is TRBJ2-7 and V is TRBV28; 9 positions match TRBD1. Germline lookup yields CDR1 MDHEN and CDR2 SYDVKM. The CDR3 runs 13 residues. J gave up 6 bases and V 6 bases, and 6 bases lay outside the gene matches. CDR3 in amino acids: CASRRQGVREQYF. The CDR3 nucleotides are TGTGCCAGCAGACGACAGGGGGTTCGCGAGCAGTACTTC.

A single count supports this clone. The V gene is TRBV14, the J gene TRBJ2-5, with TRBD1 matching 7 bases. This CDR3 is built from 14 residues. Per germline, CDR1 SGHDN and CDR2 FVKESK. With V trimmed by 4 bases and J by 4 bases, 6 bases remained unmatched. CDR3 sequence reads: CASSPRQGRETQYF. DNA for the CDR3: TGTGCCAGCAGCCCAAGACAGGGTCGAGAGACCCAGTACTTC.

The V gene is TRBV5-1, the J gene TRBJ2-3, with 9 bases lining up with TRBD2. The trim removed 4 bases at V and 8 bases at J, leaving 11 bases unmatched. In germline, CDR1 is SGHRS, CDR2 YFSETQ. This CDR3 is 15 amino acids long. The CDR3 spells CASSGVAGAAGTQYF. CDR3 sequence (DNA): TGCGCCAGCAGCGGAGTAGCGGGGGCCGCGGGTACGCAGTATTTT.

This sequence joins TRBV19 and TRBJ1-5, with a possible D match to TRBD1 (6 bases). The CDR3 consists of 12 residues. Trimming left V 7 bases short and J 4 bases short, with 8 bases between. The germline gives CDR1 LNHDA, CDR2 SQIVND (reference sequence). For the CDR3, the DNA is TGTGCCAGTAAAGACAGGAATCAGCCCCAGCATTTT. This gives the protein CASKDRNQPQHF. Full variable domain (rest looked up from reference TRBV19 and TRBJ1-5): DGGITQSPKYLFRKEGQNVTLSCEQNLNHDAMYWYRQDPGQGLRLIYYSQIVNDFQKGDIAEGYSVSREKKESFPLTVTSAQKNPTAFYLCASKDRNQPQHFGDGTRLSIL.

The chain joins TRBV18 to TRBJ2-1; D is uncertain. The CDR3 length is 13 residues. Trimming removed 3 bases at V and 4 bases at J, with 7 bases between. Germline V gene sequence: CDR1 KGHSH, CDR2 LQKENI. As DNA, the CDR3 is TGTGCCAGCTCACCGTCCAATTACAATGAGCAGTTCTTC. Protein sequence: CASSPSNYNEQFF.

This clone has just a few counts. V gene TRBV11-2 combines with J gene TRBJ2-7; D perhaps matches TRBD1 (5 bases). The CDR3 spans 14 residues. Trimming pared 1 base from V and 2 bases from J, leaving 9 bases between. Germline CDR1 is SGHAT and CDR2 is FQNNGV. The CDR3 spells CASSLGQWAYEQYF. CDR3 coding DNA: TGTGCCAGCAGCTTAGGACAGTGGGCCTACGAGCAGTACTTC. Looking up the rest from reference TRBV11-2 and TRBJ2-7 gives the full variable domain: EAGVAQSPRYKIIEKRQSVAFWCNPISGHATLYWYQQILGQGPKLLIQFQNNGVVDDSQLPKDRFSAERLKGVDSTLKIQPAKLEDSAVYLCASSLGQWAYEQYFGPGTRLTVT.